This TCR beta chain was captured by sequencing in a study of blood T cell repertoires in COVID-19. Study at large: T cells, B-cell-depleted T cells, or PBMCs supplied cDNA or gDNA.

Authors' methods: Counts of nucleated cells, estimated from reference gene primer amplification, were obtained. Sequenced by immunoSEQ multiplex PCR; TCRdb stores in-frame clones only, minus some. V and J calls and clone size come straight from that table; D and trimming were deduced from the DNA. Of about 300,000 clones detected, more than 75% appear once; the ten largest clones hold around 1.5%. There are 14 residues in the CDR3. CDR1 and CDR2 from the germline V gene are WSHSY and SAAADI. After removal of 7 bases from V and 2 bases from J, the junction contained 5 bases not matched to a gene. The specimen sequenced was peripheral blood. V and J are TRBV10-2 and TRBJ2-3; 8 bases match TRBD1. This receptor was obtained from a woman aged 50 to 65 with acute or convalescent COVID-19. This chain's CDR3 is CASTAGGPTDTQYF. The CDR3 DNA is TGCGCCAGCACTGCAGGGGGCCCCACAGATACGCAGTATTTT.